These 31 T cell receptor beta chains were sequenced from one sample in a study of blood T cell repertoires in COVID-19. Measured with immunoSEQ multiplex PCR; TCRdb has only the in-frame clones, and not every one. The top ten clones hold around 2.6% of a sample with about 250,000 clones, 80% to 90% of them seen once. The source material was PBMCs or T cells enriched from blood (not recorded which). The source of these receptors is a woman aged 25 to 45 with acute COVID-19.

CDR3 DNA sequence: TGTGCTAGTGGTTTGACAGGGTACCATGGCTACACCTTC. It yields the protein CASGLTGYHGYTF. The rearrangement joins TRBV12-5 to TRBJ1-2; a possible D gene is TRBD1 (6 bases). V was pared by 2 bases and J by 6 bases, with 10 bases between. The CDR3 extends over 13 amino acids. The germline CDR1 and CDR2 sequences are LGHNT and FRNRAP.

The chain combines TRBV5-1 with TRBJ1-5; maybe TRBD1 (5 bases). The CDR3 has 16 residues. Germline CDR1 reads SGHRS; CDR2 reads YFSETQ. Trimming removed 2 bases from V and 0 bases from J, with 12 bases in between. CDR3 sequence reads: CASSLGGAYSNQPQHF. The CDR3 DNA follows: TGCGCCAGCAGCTTAGGCGGGGCCTATAGCAATCAGCCCCAGCATTTT.

CDR3 residues: CASSYTTGANYGYTF. The CDR3 nucleotides are TGTGCCAGCAGCTATACGACAGGTGCTAACTATGGCTACACCTTC. V is TRBV11-2 and J is TRBJ1-2; D is possibly TRBD1 (6 bases). V was cut by 4 bases and J by 0 bases, with 12 bases left in between. This CDR3 is 15 amino acids long. From germline, CDR1 is SGHAT and CDR2 FQNNGV.

This sequence joins TRBV7-8 and TRBJ2-7, with D hard to call. Germline values: CDR1 SGHVS, CDR2 FQNEAQ. Between the trimmed V and J ends, which lost 5 bases and 3 bases, there was a span of 5 bases. This CDR3 is built from 11 residues. In nucleotides, the CDR3 is TGTGCCAGCAGCCAACTCTACGAGCAGTACTTC. Its translation: CASSQLYEQYF. Full variable domain (remainder filled in from reference TRBV7-8 and TRBJ2-7): GAGVSQSPRYKVAKRGQDVALRCDPISGHVSLFWYQQALGQGPEFLTYFQNEAQLDKSGLPSDRFFAERPEGSVSTLKIQRTQQEDSAVYLCASSQLYEQYFGPGTRLTVT.

The V and J genes are TRBV11-3 and TRBJ2-1, with 11 bases aligning to TRBD2. Germline trimming cut 5 bases from V and 10 bases from J; bases unmatched to any gene: 7. This CDR3 has 14 residues. Germline V gene lookup returns CDR1 SGHNT and CDR2 YENEEA. CDR3 in amino acids: CASSLSGGVDEQFF. The CDR3 DNA reads TGTGCCAGCAGCCTTAGCGGGGGGGTTGACGAGCAGTTCTTC. The full variable domain, rest sourced from reference TRBV11-3 and TRBJ2-1, is EAGVVQSPRYKIIEKKQPVAFWCNPISGHNTLYWYLQNLGQGPELLIRYENEEAVDDSQLPKDRFSAERLKGVDSTLKIQPAELGDSAVYLCASSLSGGVDEQFFGPGTRLTVL.

V gene TRBV7-2 combines with J gene TRBJ1-1, with 7 bases that match TRBD1. Germline assignment: CDR1 SGHTA and CDR2 FQGNSA. Germline trimming cut 7 bases from V and 0 bases from J; bases unmatched to any gene: 8. The CDR3 contains 15 residues. As DNA, the CDR3 is TGTGCCAGCACCCCCAGGGGGTACATGAACACTGAAGCTTTCTTT. It encodes CASTPRGYMNTEAFF.

The chain is built from TRBV9 and TRBJ2-7; D is perhaps TRBD1 (6 bases). The CDR3 extends over 15 amino acids. V was cut by 1 base and J by 3 bases, with 14 bases left in between. Germline CDR1 and CDR2: SGDLS and YYNGEE. This CDR3 is CASSVTGTPGYEQYF. The CDR3 DNA reads TGTGCCAGCAGCGTAACCGGGACACCGGGCTACGAGCAGTACTTC.

This sequence joins TRBV6-2 or TRBV6-3 and TRBJ2-3, with 9 positions matching TRBD2. Looked up from germline, CDR1 is MNHEY and CDR2 is SVGEGT. CDR3 length equals 16 residues. V lost 0 bases and J lost 7; bases outside the gene matches: 8. The CDR3 DNA follows: TGTGCCAGCAGTTACTCTTGGCGGGGGGGCATAAATACGCAGTATTTT. It yields the protein CASSYSWRGGINTQYF.

This clone was recorded once. The chain links TRBV13 to TRBJ1-6; D remains unclear. Germline assignment: CDR1 PRHDT and CDR2 FYEKMQ (reference sequence). V lost 3 bases and J lost 5, with 11 bases in between. The CDR3 runs to 15 residues. The CDR3 reads CASSFGVGNNSPLHF. CDR3 coding DNA: TGTGCCAGCAGCTTCGGGGTAGGGAATAATTCACCCCTCCACTTT.

The genes are TRBV7-2 and TRBJ2-4, with 12 nucleotides matching TRBD1. Germline CDR1 and CDR2: SGHTA and FQGNSA. The CDR3 loop spans 14 amino acids. The V gene end was trimmed by 5 bases and the J gene end by 8 bases; junction bases not matched to a gene: 4. CDR3 amino acids: CASSPGQGAYIQYF. The CDR3 DNA sequence: TGTGCCAGCAGCCCGGGACAGGGGGCCTACATTCAGTACTTC. The full variable domain, rest sourced from reference TRBV7-2 and TRBJ2-4, is GAGVSQSPSNKVTEKGKDVELRCDPISGHTALYWYRQSLGQGLEFLIYFQGNSAPDKSGLPSDRFSAERTGGSVSTLTIQRTQQEDSAVYLCASSPGQGAYIQYFGAGTRLSVL.

The chain couples TRBV19 to TRBJ2-2, with 9 bases that match TRBD2. Germline V gives CDR1 LNHDA, CDR2 SQIVND (reference sequence). The CDR3 has 14 residues. V lost 10 bases and J lost 3; bases outside the gene matches: 6. The CDR3 here is CAIRTSEDTGELFF. CDR3 coding DNA: TGTGCCATCCGGACTAGCGAAGACACCGGGGAGCTGTTTTTT.

The chain has TRBV15 and TRBJ1-4, with 7 positions matching TRBD1. J gave up 2 bases and V 4 bases, and 1 base lay outside the gene matches. Looked up from germline, CDR1 is LNHNV and CDR2 is YYDKDF (reference sequence). The length of the CDR3 is 14 residues. The CDR3 coding sequence is TGTGCCACCAGCAAGGGGGCGACTAATGAAAAACTGTTTTTT. Translating gives CATSKGATNEKLFF. The full variable domain, in which reference TRBV15 and TRBJ1-4 provide the parts outside the CDR3, is DAMVIQNPRYQVTQFGKPVTLSCSQTLNHNVMYWYQQKSSQAPKLLFHYYDKDFNNEADTPDNFQSRRPNTSFCFLDIRSPGLGDTAMYLCATSKGATNEKLFFGSGTQLSVL.

The V gene is TRBV2, the J gene TRBJ2-1; 11 bases align to TRBD2. Germline loops: CDR1 SNHLY, CDR2 FYNNEI. The CDR3 is made up of 17 amino acids. After removal of 9 bases from V and 0 bases from J, the junction contained 10 bases not matched to a gene. The CDR3: CARPGLADPSSYNEQFF. CDR3 nucleotides: TGTGCCAGGCCGGGACTAGCGGATCCTAGCTCCTACAATGAGCAGTTCTTC. The whole variable domain, filled in from reference TRBV2 and TRBJ2-1, reads EPEVTQTPSHQVTQMGQEVILRCVPISNHLYFYWYRQILGQKVEFLVSFYNNEISEKSEIFDDQFSVERPDGSNFTLKIRSTKLEDSAMYFCARPGLADPSSYNEQFFGPGTRLTVL.

V and J are TRBV3-1 (or the pseudogene TRBV3-2) and TRBJ1-3; D is uncertain. Germline V lookup: CDR1 LGHDT, CDR2 YNNKEL (reference sequence). The CDR3 runs 16 residues. V lost 1 base to trimming and J lost 0 bases, with 10 bases between them. CDR3 sequence: CASSQGGDSSGNTIYF. DNA for the CDR3: TGTGCCAGCAGCCAAGGCGGGGATAGCTCTGGAAACACCATATATTTT.

The CDR3 nucleotides read TGTGCCAGCAGTTTATACAGGTTGACTGAAGCTTTCTTT. It is translated as CASSLYRLTEAFF. The rearrangement joins TRBV27 to TRBJ1-1, with D possibly being TRBD1 (5 bases). The germline gives CDR1 MNHEY, CDR2 SMNVEV (reference sequence). The CDR3 is 13 amino acids. V was clipped by 1 base and J by 5 bases, with 8 bases between them.

The chain carries TRBV5-1 and TRBJ2-7; TRBD1 agrees at 10 bases. Per germline, CDR1 SGHRS and CDR2 YFSETQ. With 0 bases clipped from V and 1 base from J, the junction kept 4 bases outside the gene matches. The CDR3 loop spans 16 amino acids. CDR3 loop: CASSLAGQGGSYEQYF. CDR3 bases: TGCGCCAGCAGCTTGGCTGGACAGGGGGGATCCTACGAGCAGTACTTC.

The chain couples TRBV19 to TRBJ2-2; 11 nucleotides match TRBD2. V lost 6 bases and J lost 4; bases outside the gene matches: 7. The CDR3 is 16 residues long. CDR1 is LNHDA and CDR2 is SQIVND in the germline V gene (reference sequence). As DNA, the CDR3 is TGTGCCAGTAGCCCAAGACTAGCGGGGATCACCGGGGAGCTGTTTTTT. Its translation: CASSPRLAGITGELFF.

The CDR3 protein is CASSLEAGQGAFNEQFF. CDR3 DNA: TGTGCCAGCAGCTTAGAAGCGGGACAGGGGGCTTTTAATGAGCAGTTCTTC. This rearrangement joins TRBV11-2 to TRBJ2-1; 12 nucleotides agree with TRBD1. The CDR3 loop spans 17 amino acids. The V and J ends lost 0 bases and 7 bases, in that order; junction bases with no gene match: 7. Looked up from germline, CDR1 is SGHAT and CDR2 is FQNNGV.

J is TRBJ2-1 and V is TRBV29-1, with 14 bases that match TRBD2. J was trimmed by 7 bases and V by 6 bases; bases with no gene match: 2. CDR3 length: 13 amino acids. Germline loops: CDR1 SQVTM, CDR2 ANQGSEA. DNA for the CDR3: TGCAGCGTCGGGACTAGCGGGGGTAATGAGCAGTTCTTC. Its protein product is CSVGTSGGNEQFF.

The chain carries TRBV5-1 and TRBJ2-5, with a tentative D call TRBD1 (5 bases). Between the trimmed V and J ends, which lost 0 bases and 3 bases, there was a span of 9 bases. Germline CDR1 SGHRS, CDR2 YFSETQ. The CDR3 spans 14 residues. The CDR3 region is CASSLGQLEETQYF. Here the CDR3 DNA reads TGCGCCAGCAGCTTGGGACAGTTAGAAGAGACCCAGTACTTC.

Written as DNA, the CDR3 is TGTGCCAGCAGAGCACGCATAAAAACCAATGAGCAGTTCTTC. Amino acids: CASRARIKTNEQFF. The J gene is TRBJ2-1, the V gene TRBV6-5; no clear D. Per germline, CDR1 MNHEY and CDR2 SVGAGI. V lost 6 bases to trimming and J lost 6 bases, with 15 bases between them. The CDR3 runs to 14 residues.

This clone has more than one count but fewer than ten. This chain joins TRBV5-1 and TRBJ1-6, with D possibly matching TRBD1 (5 bases). V lost 6 bases and J 5 bases, leaving 12 bases between the germline ends. Germline loops: CDR1 SGHRS, CDR2 YFSETQ. This CDR3 region has 14 residues. CDR3 in amino acids: CASTQGSNNSPLHF. As DNA, the CDR3 is TGCGCCAGCACCCAGGGATCGAATAATTCACCCCTCCACTTT.

The rearrangement links TRBV3-1 (or the pseudogene TRBV3-2) to TRBJ2-7; D remains ambiguous. The V end lost 4 bases, the J end lost 3 bases, and 10 bases lay between the germline ends. The CDR3 covers 13 residues. The germline V gene encodes CDR1 LGHDT and CDR2 YNNKEL (reference sequence). This CDR3 is CASSPQRRYEQYF. In DNA, the CDR3 is TGTGCCAGCAGCCCCCAGCGCCGCTACGAGCAGTACTTC.

The chain joins TRBV7-2 to TRBJ1-6; no clear D gene. The V and J ends lost 5 bases and 7 bases respectively, with 12 bases between them. CDR1 is SGHTA and CDR2 is FQGNSA in the germline V gene. The CDR3 consists of 14 residues. This CDR3 reads CASSGLGINSPLHF. As DNA, the CDR3 is TGTGCCAGCAGCGGGCTGGGTATAAATTCACCCCTCCACTTT.

This chain uses TRBV4-3 with TRBJ2-2; 10 bases fit TRBD1. J lost 9 bases, V lost 4 bases, and 5 bases had no gene match. The CDR3 runs to 14 residues. Per germline, CDR1 LGHNA and CDR2 YSLEER. The CDR3 sequence is CASSPGTGDWELFF. The CDR3 region has the DNA TGCGCCAGCAGCCCTGGGACAGGGGATTGGGAGCTGTTTTTT.

J is TRBJ1-5 and V is TRBV23-1; weak D call: TRBD1 (5 bases). TRBV23-1 is marked as an open reading frame, function uncertain. The CDR3 extends over 17 amino acids. Trimming left V 4 bases short and J 1 base short, with 17 bases between. The CDR3 nucleotides read TGCGCCAGCAGTCCCCGGGACTCACCGTGGAGCAATCAGCCCCAGCATTTT. It codes for CASSPRDSPWSNQPQHF.

CDR3 DNA sequence: TGCGCCAGCAGCTCACCGGGTTCCACGGAGGCTTTCTTT. Protein sequence: CASSSPGSTEAFF. The gene calls are TRBV5-1 and TRBJ1-1, with D uncertain. The CDR3 is 13 residues long. Trimming cost V 3 bases and J 11 bases, with 17 bases left between them. CDR1 and CDR2 (germline): SGHRS, YFSETQ.

The rearrangement joins TRBV11-2 to TRBJ2-1; possibly TRBD2 for D (6 bases). Per the germline V gene, CDR1 is SGHAT and CDR2 is FQNNGV. The CDR3 sequence is 15 residues long. The V and J ends lost 0 bases and 8 bases respectively, with 14 bases between them. DNA for the CDR3: TGTGCCAGCAGCTTAGATGGCGGGGCTGAGGATGAGCAGTTCTTC. As protein: CASSLDGGAEDEQFF. The full variable domain, in which reference TRBV11-2 and TRBJ2-1 provide the parts outside the CDR3, is EAGVAQSPRYKIIEKRQSVAFWCNPISGHATLYWYQQILGQGPKLLIQFQNNGVVDDSQLPKDRFSAERLKGVDSTLKIQPAKLEDSAVYLCASSLDGGAEDEQFFGPGTRLTVL.

Here the CDR3 DNA reads TGTGCCAGCAGCCCGGGGGGGATCTCCTACGAGCAGTACTTC. Its translation is CASSPGGISYEQYF. The V gene is TRBV27, the J gene TRBJ2-7, with 8 bases matching TRBD2. From germline, CDR1 is MNHEY and CDR2 SMNVEV (reference sequence). V was pared by 6 bases and J by 0 bases, with 4 bases of the junction left unmatched. There are 14 residues in the CDR3.

This chain links TRBV7-9 with TRBJ1-2; 8 bases match TRBD1. CDR3 length equals 14 residues. V lost 3 bases and J lost 4; bases outside the gene matches: 4. Germline loops: CDR1 SEHNR, CDR2 FQNEAQ (reference sequence). CDR3 nucleotide sequence: TGTGCCAGCAGCTTGCCCGGACAGGGCTATGGCTACACCTTC. Its protein is CASSLPGQGYGYTF.

This clone has just one count. The chain's CDR3 is CASSFEGEMNTEAFF. DNA of the CDR3: TGCGCCAGCAGCTTCGAAGGAGAGATGAACACTGAAGCTTTCTTT. The rearrangement joins TRBV4-1 to TRBJ1-1; D gene uncertain. The V gene lost 5 bases and the J gene lost 0 bases, with 13 bases spanning the gap. The CDR3 totals 15 residues. Germline V gene sequence: CDR1 MGHRA, CDR2 YSYEKL.